Listed below are T cell receptor beta chains from one sample, sequenced in a study of blood T cell repertoires in COVID-19. Only in-frame clones appear in the TCRdb table, and some are missing; sequencing was by immunoSEQ multiplex PCR. Here the sample spans some 130,000 clones, 78% being singletons. The material sequenced was peripheral blood. The receptors originated from a man in his 60s who had recovered from COVID-19. Both conserved end residues are part of each CDR3. A D gene is named only where the DNA matches it firmly. The size of a clone is reported for some rows only, either as once, few or many, or as a class for expanded clones.

size: .
V: TRBV5-4
J: TRBJ2-5
D: .
DNA: TGTGCCAGCAGAGCGGAGGAGACCCAGTACTTC
CDR3: CASRAEETQYF

size: .
V: TRBV9
J: TRBJ1-5
D: .
DNA: TGTGCCAGCAGCGAGGGACTTAGCAATCAGCCCCAGCATTTT
CDR3: CASSEGLSNQPQHF

size: .
V: TRBV19
J: TRBJ2-7
D: TRBD1
DNA: TGTGCCAGTAGTACCCGGCAGGGGGCTTACGAGCAGTACTTC
CDR3: CASSTRQGAYEQYF

size: .
V: TRBV7-7
J: TRBJ1-5
D: .
DNA: TGTGCTAGCAGCGCGGATAGCAATCAGCCCCAGCATTTT
CDR3: CASSADSNQPQHF

size: few
V: TRBV4-1
J: TRBJ1-2
D: .
DNA: TGCGCCAGCAGCCCTTCCGGACGGACTATGGGGGAGGGCTACACCTTC
CDR3: CASSPSGRTMGEGYTF

size: few
V: TRBV7-2
J: TRBJ1-3
D: TRBD1
DNA: TGTGCCAGCAGCATAGGGACAGTCTCTGGAAACACCATATATTTT
CDR3: CASSIGTVSGNTIYF

size: .
V: TRBV6-2/TRBV6-3
J: TRBJ1-4
D: .
DNA: TGTGCCAGCAGTTACGCCAGCGGGATGGGTGAAAAACTGTTTTTT
CDR3: CASSYASGMGEKLFF

size: .
V: TRBV28
J: TRBJ2-5
D: .
DNA: TGTGCCAGCAGTCCGATCAGGGGAAAGGAAAAAGAGACCCAGTACTTC
CDR3: CASSPIRGKEKETQYF

size: .
V: TRBV29-1
J: TRBJ1-2
D: TRBD1
DNA: TGCAGCGTTTGGACAGGGGGTGACTATGGCTACACCTTC
CDR3: CSVWTGGDYGYTF

size: .
V: TRBV5-1
J: TRBJ2-1
D: .
DNA: TGCGCCAGCAGCTTGGCCGAATTTAGCTCCTACAATGAGCAGTTCTTC
CDR3: CASSLAEFSSYNEQFF

size: .
V: TRBV9
J: TRBJ1-1
D: TRBD1
DNA: TGTGCCAGCAGCGCCCGACAGGGATCCACTGAAGCTTTCTTT
CDR3: CASSARQGSTEAFF

size: .
V: TRBV28
J: TRBJ1-2
D: TRBD1
DNA: TGTGCCAGCAGTGCCGGGACAGGGGGGTTTTATGGCTACACCTTC
CDR3: CASSAGTGGFYGYTF

size: .
V: TRBV9
J: TRBJ2-7
D: TRBD2
DNA: TGTGCCAGCAGCCCATATGCGGGAGAGGTAGTCGAGCAGTACTTC
CDR3: CASSPYAGEVVEQYF

size: .
V: TRBV27
J: TRBJ2-1
D: .
DNA: TGTGCCAGCAGCCCCGGACAACTAACGAGTGGATACAATGAGCAGTTCTTC
CDR3: CASSPGQLTSGYNEQFF

size: .
V: TRBV2
J: TRBJ2-5
D: .
DNA: TGTGCCAGCAGTGAATCAGGGGCGGAGACCCAGTACTTC
CDR3: CASSESGAETQYF

size: .
V: TRBV9
J: TRBJ2-3
D: TRBD2
DNA: TGTGCCAGCAGCGTTCAAGCGGGGGCCGGCACAGATACGCAGTATTTT
CDR3: CASSVQAGAGTDTQYF

size: .
V: TRBV20-1
J: TRBJ2-7
D: TRBD2
DNA: TGCAGTGCTAGAGCTAGCGGGGAGCAGTACTTC
CDR3: CSARASGEQYF

size: few
V: TRBV11-2
J: TRBJ2-2
D: .
DNA: TGTGCCAGCAGCCCCCGTCTGAAGGGGGTGAACACCGGGGAGCTGTTTTTT
CDR3: CASSPRLKGVNTGELFF

size: few
V: TRBV30
J: TRBJ2-6
D: .
DNA: TGTGCCTGGATAAGGGGAAACGGGGCCAACGTCCTGACTTTC
CDR3: CAWIRGNGANVLTF

size: .
V: TRBV27
J: TRBJ1-5
D: .
DNA: TGTGCCAGCAGTGGATCCTGGACAACCGCCCACTCCCAGCATTTT
CDR3: CASSGSWTTAHSQHF

size: .
V: TRBV4-3
J: TRBJ1-3
D: .
DNA: TGCGCCAGCAGCCAAGAACAGATCTCTGGAAACACCATATATTTT
CDR3: CASSQEQISGNTIYF

size: .
V: TRBV12-5
J: TRBJ2-1
D: TRBD2
DNA: TGTGCTAGTGGTTTGGAGACCGGGACTAGCCAGCAGTTCTTC
CDR3: CASGLETGTSQQFF

size: .
V: TRBV2
J: TRBJ1-5
D: .
DNA: TGTGCCAGCAAGGACAGCCAATATAGCAATCAGCCCCAGCATTTT
CDR3: CASKDSQYSNQPQHF

size: .
V: TRBV7-9
J: TRBJ1-1
D: .
DNA: TGTGCCAGCAGCTTAGACTTTTTCCTTGGGAACACTGAAGCTTTCTTT
CDR3: CASSLDFFLGNTEAFF

size: .
V: TRBV7-9
J: TRBJ1-1
D: TRBD1
DNA: TGTGCCAGCAGCTTCGAGGGACAGGGGTTTGAAGCTTTCTTT
CDR3: CASSFEGQGFEAFF

size: .
V: TRBV7-3
J: TRBJ2-7
D: TRBD2
DNA: TGTGCCAGCTTACTAGGGCTAGCGGGATCCTACGAGCAGTACTTC
CDR3: CASLLGLAGSYEQYF

size: .
V: TRBV10-3
J: TRBJ2-3
D: TRBD2
DNA: TGTGCCATCAGTGAGGACCCTAGCGGGAGGGGAGATACGCAGTATTTT
CDR3: CAISEDPSGRGDTQYF

size: .
V: TRBV18
J: TRBJ1-1
D: TRBD1
DNA: TGTGCCAGCTCACCAGGGACAGGGGGCTCGGACACTGAAGCTTTCTTT
CDR3: CASSPGTGGSDTEAFF

size: .
V: TRBV6-5
J: TRBJ2-5
D: .
DNA: TGTGCCAGCAGTAGGACCGGGATTCTGGGGGAGACCCAGTACTTC
CDR3: CASSRTGILGETQYF

size: few
V: TRBV2
J: TRBJ2-5
D: .
DNA: TGTGCCAGCTTCACGGTTCGACAAGAGACCCAGTACTTC
CDR3: CASFTVRQETQYF

size: .
V: TRBV10-1
J: TRBJ2-7
D: TRBD1
DNA: TGCGCCAGCTTTTCCGATACCAAACGGGACAGGGGTACTTCTGAGACCTACGAGCAGTACTTC
CDR3: CASFSDTKRDRGTSETYEQYF

size: .
V: TRBV7-9
J: TRBJ2-7
D: .
DNA: TGTGCCAGCAGCCTCCCGGAGAGCTCCTACGAGCAGTACTTC
CDR3: CASSLPESSYEQYF

size: .
V: TRBV6-1
J: TRBJ2-2
D: .
DNA: TGTGCCAGCAGTGATCTGGCCGCGGGCACCGGGGAGCTGTTTTTT
CDR3: CASSDLAAGTGELFF

size: many
V: TRBV7-9
J: TRBJ1-6
D: .
DNA: TGTGCCAGCAGTCGTCAGGAAATTAGTTCACCCCTCCACTTT
CDR3: CASSRQEISSPLHF

size: .
V: TRBV7-3
J: TRBJ1-1
D: .
DNA: TGTGCCAGCAGCTTAGGTGTCTCAGGGGCTGAAGCTTTCTTT
CDR3: CASSLGVSGAEAFF

size: few
V: TRBV6-2/TRBV6-3
J: TRBJ1-2
D: .
DNA: TGTGCCAGCAGTTATTCGGGGAACGGCTACACCTTC
CDR3: CASSYSGNGYTF

size: .
V: TRBV3-1/TRBV3-2
J: TRBJ2-2
D: TRBD1
DNA: TGTGCCAGCAGATCGACAGGGGGCCACACCGGGGAGCTGTTTTTT
CDR3: CASRSTGGHTGELFF

size: .
V: TRBV4-3
J: TRBJ2-7
D: .
DNA: TGCGCCAGCAGCCAAGAGTTAGGACAGTCGGCTTTCACCTACGAGCAGTACTTC
CDR3: CASSQELGQSAFTYEQYF

size: few
V: TRBV19
J: TRBJ2-7
D: .
DNA: TGTGCCAGTAGTATAGGTGGCTGGTCCTACGAGCAGTACTTC
CDR3: CASSIGGWSYEQYF

size: .
V: TRBV4-2
J: TRBJ1-6
D: .
DNA: TGTGCCAGCAGCCGCTGGGGGTCGGGGGGGCTTAATTCACCCCTCCACTTT
CDR3: CASSRWGSGGLNSPLHF

size: .
V: TRBV28
J: TRBJ2-7
D: .
DNA: TGTGCCAGCAGTTTACTACAGGGAAAAGTACACGAGCAGTACTTC
CDR3: CASSLLQGKVHEQYF

size: .
V: TRBV13
J: TRBJ2-1
D: TRBD1
DNA: TGTGCCAGCAGCGGCCTCAGGGGGTACAATGAGCAGTTCTTC
CDR3: CASSGLRGYNEQFF